This passage covers 16 T cell receptor beta chains from one sample sequenced in a study of blood T cell repertoires in COVID-19. Here immunoSEQ multiplex PCR was the method, and the copy in TCRdb shows in-frame clones only, minus some. This sample carries 150,000 to 200,000 clones, 75% to 90% of them seen once, and the ten largest clones take over 6%. Material: peripheral blood. The receptors here all came from a woman aged 70 to 79 with COVID-19, enrolled during active disease.

V usage is TRBV19 and J usage is TRBJ1-5, with 9 bases identical to TRBD1. The V and J ends lost 7 bases and 4 bases, in that order; junction bases with no gene match: 5. Germline loops: CDR1 LNHDA, CDR2 SQIVND (reference sequence). The CDR3 extends over 14 amino acids. The CDR3 spells CASTLTGGNQPQHF. In DNA, the CDR3 is TGTGCCAGTACCCTGACAGGGGGAAATCAGCCCCAGCATTTT.

This clone was detected a few times. The chain uses TRBV27 and TRBJ2-7; 7 nucleotides align to TRBD1. The CDR3 is 15 residues long. Germline V gene sequence: CDR1 MNHEY, CDR2 SMNVEV (reference sequence). V gave up 8 bases and J gave up 6 bases; unmatched junction bases: 16. The DNA of the CDR3 is TGTGCCAGCGGATCTCAGGGGGTAGCGCGTGCCGAGCAGTACTTC. It yields the protein CASGSQGVARAEQYF.

The chain uses TRBV6-6 and TRBJ2-3, with D maybe TRBD1 (6 bases). The ends were cut back, 8 bases at V and 4 bases at J, with 13 bases in the middle. The length of the CDR3 is 13 residues. Germline lookup yields CDR1 MNHNY and CDR2 SVGAGI (reference sequence). The CDR3, as DNA: TGTGCCAGCGGGACAAGGGTACCAGATACGCAGTATTTT. Translation: CASGTRVPDTQYF.

V and J are TRBV28 and TRBJ2-7; 10 bases are shared with TRBD1. The germline gives CDR1 MDHEN, CDR2 SYDVKM. The CDR3 covers 11 residues. Losses at the gene ends were 11 bases for V and 6 bases for J; bases not matched to a gene: 4. The CDR3 nucleotides read TGTGCCGGCGGGACAGGGGTCGAGCAGTACTTC. Amino acids: CAGGTGVEQYF.

The V and J genes are TRBV6-1 and TRBJ1-4; D may be TRBD1 (5 bases). Germline CDR1 MNHNS, CDR2 SASEGT. The CDR3 has 13 amino acids. V was pared by 1 base and J by 8 bases, with 8 bases between. The chain's CDR3 is CASSEGGREKLFF. DNA of the CDR3: TGTGCCAGCAGTGAAGGGGGGAGGGAAAAACTGTTTTTT.

The chain joins TRBV28 to TRBJ1-1, with unresolved D. V shed 2 bases and J shed 4 bases, with 8 bases lying between them. The CDR3 is 13 residues long. Germline CDR1 is MDHEN and CDR2 is SYDVKM. The CDR3 sequence is CASSLRWSTEAFF. CDR3 DNA: TGTGCCAGCAGTTTAAGGTGGAGCACTGAAGCTTTCTTT.

The chain combines TRBV28 with TRBJ1-2; 10 bases line up with TRBD1. Germline loops: CDR1 MDHEN, CDR2 SYDVKM. This CDR3 contains 15 residues. Trimming at V came to 6 bases and at J to 0 bases, leaving 4 bases not matched to a gene. The chain's CDR3 is CASSRQGAANYGYTF. The CDR3 DNA follows: TGTGCCAGCAGCCGACAGGGGGCTGCTAACTATGGCTACACCTTC.

The table lists this clone with a count of one. V usage is TRBV7-2 and J usage is TRBJ1-1; 11 bases map to TRBD1. V trimming: 3 bases; J trimming: 6 bases; junction bases outside the gene matches: 6. Germline V gene data show CDR1 as SGHTA and CDR2 as FQGNSA. The CDR3 runs 15 residues. CDR3 amino acids: CASSFTGQGAAEAFF. CDR3 nucleotide sequence: TGTGCCAGCAGCTTTACCGGACAGGGGGCCGCTGAAGCTTTCTTT.

The chain is built from TRBV18 and TRBJ2-7; D is unresolved. The CDR3 covers 14 residues. V was trimmed by 3 bases and J by 7 bases, leaving 16 bases between them. In germline, CDR1 is KGHSH, CDR2 LQKENI. In DNA form, the CDR3 reads TGTGCCAGCTCACCTATGCATGGGCTTTTGGAGCAGTACTTC. It encodes CASSPMHGLLEQYF.

This rearrangement joins TRBV19 to TRBJ1-3; D remains ambiguous. Trimming shortened V by 6 bases and J by 0 bases, and 6 bases separated the two germline ends. This CDR3 spans 13 amino acids. Germline V gene sequence: CDR1 LNHDA, CDR2 SQIVND (reference sequence). This CDR3 is CASRPRSGNTIYF. Written as DNA, the CDR3 is TGTGCCAGTAGACCGCGCTCTGGAAACACCATATATTTT.

V and J are TRBV4-2 and TRBJ2-1; D gene uncertain. CDR1 and CDR2 from the germline V gene are LGHNA and YNFKEQ. This CDR3 has 14 amino acids. Trimming took off 4 bases at V and 1 base at J, with 8 bases between the two ends. CDR3 coding DNA: TGTGCCAGCAGCCCGGCGGAGTCCTACAATGAGCAGTTCTTC. It codes for CASSPAESYNEQFF.

The DNA for the CDR3 is TGTGCCAGCACCGATGCCAGGGCCGAGCAGTACTTC. Encoded protein: CASTDARAEQYF. The chain recombines TRBV5-4 with TRBJ2-7; D is perhaps TRBD1 (5 bases). This CDR3 contains 12 residues. Germline CDR1 is SGHNT and CDR2 is YYREEE (reference sequence). The V end lost 6 bases, the J end lost 6 bases, and 13 bases lay between the germline ends.

The chain links TRBV7-2 to TRBJ2-1; 7 bases align to TRBD2. The V gene's germline CDR1 is SGHTA and CDR2 FQGNSA. The CDR3 length is 13 residues. The trim removed 4 bases at V and 11 bases at J, leaving 8 bases unmatched. DNA for the CDR3: TGTGCCAGCAGCTCAAAACAGACTAGCAAGCAGTTCTTC. Amino acid sequence: CASSSKQTSKQFF.

The chain has TRBV4-3 and TRBJ1-1, with a weak D call TRBD1 (6 bases). The germline V gene has CDR1 LGHNA and CDR2 YSLEER. There are 16 residues in the CDR3. V lost 1 base, J lost 3 bases, and 15 bases lay in between. The CDR3 DNA sequence: TGCGCCAGCAGCCAAGTGGGGCGGGGGCATGACACTGAAGCTTTCTTT. This sequence encodes CASSQVGRGHDTEAFF.

Written as DNA, the CDR3 is TGTGCCAGCACTCAGGGACAGCAAAGTGAAGCTTTCTTT. The encoded protein is CASTQGQQSEAFF. V gene TRBV12-3 or TRBV12-4 combines with J gene TRBJ1-1, with 7 bases matching TRBD1. Trimming removed 7 bases from V and 7 bases from J; junction bases left unmatched: 9. The length of the CDR3 is 13 residues.

V usage is TRBV5-4 and J usage is TRBJ1-6; TRBD1 is a possible D gene (5 bases). This CDR3 contains 14 residues. The V gene lost 1 base and the J gene lost 8 bases, with 10 bases spanning the gap. Germline lookup yields CDR1 SGHNT and CDR2 YYREEE (reference sequence). CDR3: CASSLTGRDSPLHF. The CDR3 DNA is TGTGCCAGCAGCTTGACAGGACGGGATTCACCCCTCCACTTT.